This T cell receptor (beta chain) was identified during a study of neurological immune-mediated disorders. TCRdb independently ran MiXCR on the 5' RACE reads; one entry per CDR3 protein. Seen here are about 44,000 distinct CDR3 sequences, roughly a fifth observed once, and the top ten hold approximately 4.3%. This clonotype appeared many times. Described time point: technical triplicate 3. The sequencing input was PBMCs. The sequence was obtained from a man in his 60s with HTLV-1-associated myelopathy (HAM/TSP).

The CDR3 loop is CASSPGIYYGYTF. The CDR3 nucleotides read TGTGCCAGCAGTCCAGGGATCTACTATGGCTACACCTTC. This sequence joins TRBV12-3 or TRBV12-4 and TRBJ1-2, with D tentatively TRBD1 (5 bases). The V and J ends lost 5 bases and 3 bases respectively, with 10 bases between them. This CDR3 is built from 13 residues.